These 23 T cell receptor beta chains were sequenced from one sample in a study of blood T cells in healthy people across ages. The second PCR ran about 6 to 12 cycles with a sample-barcoded 5' primer and J-beta primers. TCRdb reprocessed the 5' RACE reads with MiXCR, giving one entry per CDR3 protein. The data hold 600,000 to 1,000,000 distinct CDR3 sequences, with about 25% observed a single time. The data were also submitted as part of a second study, on T cells of mothers and their children.

Sequenced input: blood. These TCRs come from a boy aged 10-17 years in good health.

The V and J genes are TRBV7-2 and TRBJ2-1; perhaps TRBD2 as D (6 bases). The DNA end favors TRBJ2-7, so the J call may be wrong. Germline lookup yields CDR1 SGHTA and CDR2 FQGNSA. This CDR3 region has 15 residues. DNA of the CDR3: TGTGCCAGCAGCTTAGCGCGGGACCAAGGGTACGAGCAGTACTTC. Its protein product is CASSLARDQGYEQYF.

A few counts support this clonotype. The chain carries TRBV4-1 and TRBJ2-7, with 9 nucleotides matching TRBD2. With 1 base clipped from V and 4 bases from J, the junction kept 5 bases outside the gene matches. The CDR3 is 15 amino acids. Germline loops: CDR1 MGHRA, CDR2 YSYEKL. The CDR3 nucleotides read TGCGCCAGCAGCCAAGTTCTAGCGGGGCCTTACGAGCAGTACTTC. This sequence encodes CASSQVLAGPYEQYF.

V and J are TRBV5-1 and TRBJ2-1; D gene uncertain. Germline V CDR1 and CDR2: SGHRS, YFSETQ. The ends were cut back, 0 bases at V and 0 bases at J, with 10 bases in the middle. CDR3 length: 16 amino acids. CDR3 sequence (DNA): TGCGCCAGCAGCTTGGCCCTTCTAGGCTCCTACAATGAGCAGTTCTTC. This encodes CASSLALLGSYNEQFF.

The V and J genes are TRBV7-9 and TRBJ1-5; D remains unclear. V dropped 3 bases and J dropped 6 bases, with 12 bases sitting between them. Germline CDR1 and CDR2: SEHNR and FQNEAQ (reference sequence). The length of the CDR3 is 14 residues. CDR3 loop: CASSFGGLSQPQHF. CDR3 nucleotide sequence: TGTGCCAGCAGCTTTGGCGGGCTCAGTCAGCCCCAGCATTTT.

This clonotype appeared a single time. The chain employs TRBV20-1 and TRBJ2-4, with TRBD2 identical over 11 bases. Germline V gives CDR1 DFQATT, CDR2 SNEGSKA (reference sequence). V shed 5 bases, J shed 3 bases, and the junction held 6 bases outside the gene matches. CDR3 length: 15 residues. The CDR3 nucleotides are TGCAGTGCTCGGACTAGCGGGCTGGGCAAAAACATTCAGTACTTC. Its translation is CSARTSGLGKNIQYF.

This clonotype was seen more than once but under ten times. This chain links TRBV28 with TRBJ2-5, with D perhaps matching TRBD1 (5 bases). Germline-derived CDR1 and CDR2 are MDHEN and SYDVKM. Trimming shortened V by 3 bases and J by 5 bases, and 16 bases separated the two germline ends. The CDR3 is 15 residues long. The CDR3 nucleotides are TGTGCCAGCAGTTTTATAGGGGCCAGATTGGAGACCCAGTACTTC. The encoded protein is CASSFIGARLETQYF.

Remarks on this clonotype: A much larger clonotype is one base distant, so this may be a read error. This rearrangement joins TRBV6-6 to TRBJ2-4; 8 bases match TRBD1. With V trimmed by 7 bases and J by 2 bases, 7 bases remained unmatched. CDR1 is MNHNY and CDR2 is SVGAGI in the germline V gene (reference sequence). The CDR3 runs to 15 residues. CDR3 sequence reads: CASTDTGGTKNIQYF. CDR3 bases: TGTGCCAGCACTGATACAGGGGGAACCAAAAACATTCAGTACTTC.

The CDR3 here is CASSHPTQGKNIQYF. CDR3 in DNA: TGTGCCAGCAGCCATCCAACTCAGGGCAAAAACATTCAGTACTTC. The chain has TRBV7-9 and TRBJ2-4; possible D gene TRBD1, 5 bases. This CDR3 region has 15 residues. Trimming took 5 bases from V and 3 from J, leaving 14 bases between them. Germline V gene data show CDR1 as SEHNR and CDR2 as FQNEAQ (reference sequence). Full variable domain (remainder filled in from reference TRBV7-9 and TRBJ2-4): DTGVSQNPRHKITKRGQNVTFRCDPISEHNRLYWYRQTLGQGPEFLTYFQNEAQLEKSRLLSDRFSAERPKGSFSTLEIQRTEQGDSAMYLCASSHPTQGKNIQYFGAGTRLSVL.

This clonotype was recorded a few times. The genes are TRBV7-3 and TRBJ2-1, with D perhaps TRBD2 (6 bases). This CDR3 contains 16 residues. Per the germline V gene, CDR1 is SGHTA and CDR2 is FQGTGA. With 3 bases removed from V and 3 bases from J, the gap between germline ends came to 15 bases. CDR3 loop: CASSFWAGRNYNEQFF. DNA of the CDR3: TGTGCCAGCAGCTTTTGGGCCGGGAGAAACTACAATGAGCAGTTCTTC.

As concerns this clonotype: A junction boundary mismatches the germline segment, possibly from a read error. The chain links TRBV28 to TRBJ1-2; no clear D. The germline gives CDR1 MDHEN, CDR2 SYDVKM. The CDR3 runs to 14 residues. The DNA for the CDR3 is TGTGCCAGCAGTATGAAGGGCCCGAGTTTGGGCTACATCTTC. It specifies CASSMKGPSLGYIF.

The gene calls are TRBV6-6 and TRBJ1-1, with D uncertain. Trimming removed 2 bases at V and 7 bases at J, with 8 bases between. The CDR3 consists of 12 residues. Germline CDR1 is MNHNY and CDR2 is SVGAGI (reference sequence). The CDR3: CASSYVRGEAFF. The CDR3 nucleotides are TGTGCCAGCAGTTACGTTCGTGGTGAAGCTTTCTTT.

The rearrangement uses TRBV20-1 and TRBJ1-2; a possible D gene is TRBD1 (6 bases). The CDR3 runs 14 residues. V lost 0 bases and J 8 bases, leaving 16 bases between the germline ends. Germline V lookup: CDR1 DFQATT, CDR2 SNEGSKA (reference sequence). The DNA of the CDR3 is TGCAGTGCTAGAGATGCTGACAGGACGGGGGGCTACACCTTC. Protein product: CSARDADRTGGYTF.

The chain has TRBV29-1 and TRBJ1-2; 12 bases are a match to TRBD1. This CDR3 comprises 19 residues. Germline CDR1 reads SQVTM; CDR2 reads ANQGSEA. V was pared by 1 base and J by 3 bases, with 15 bases of the junction left unmatched. The DNA of the CDR3 is TGCAGCGTTGAAGTTGAAGTTGGGGGGACAGGGGGCGCGGACTATGGCTACACCTTC. Translating it yields CSVEVEVGGTGGADYGYTF.

The rearrangement links TRBV6-5 to TRBJ2-5; 13 nucleotides align to TRBD2. CDR1 is MNHEY and CDR2 is SVGAGI in the germline V gene. J was trimmed by 4 bases and V by 2 bases; bases with no gene match: 10. The CDR3 has 18 amino acids. The CDR3 DNA follows: TGTGCCAGCAGTTACGCGGGAGGACTAGCGGGGGCGAGAGAGACCCAGTACTTC. This encodes CASSYAGGLAGARETQYF.

V usage is TRBV5-1 and J usage is TRBJ2-6, with D perhaps matching TRBD1 or TRBD2 (5 bases each). CDR3 size: 19 residues. Germline V CDR1 and CDR2: SGHRS, YFSETQ. Between the trimmed V and J ends, which lost 0 bases and 3 bases, there was a span of 19 bases. This chain's CDR3 is CASSLVAGSKSDGANVLTF. CDR3 coding DNA: TGCGCCAGCAGCTTGGTAGCAGGGAGTAAGAGCGATGGGGCCAACGTCCTGACTTTC.

The chain joins TRBV7-9 to TRBJ1-4, with 7 bases lining up with TRBD1. Germline V gene sequence: CDR1 SEHNR, CDR2 FQNEAQ (reference sequence). This CDR3 spans 14 amino acids. Trimming removed 1 base from V and 8 bases from J; junction bases left unmatched: 4. Here the CDR3 DNA reads TGTGCCAGCAGCTTAGAGGGGGCTGGGGAAAAACTGTTTTTT. Translating it yields CASSLEGAGEKLFF.

This clonotype was counted at least ten times. This chain connects TRBV7-9 to TRBJ2-1; 7 bases match TRBD1. Germline V gene data show CDR1 as SEHNR and CDR2 as FQNEAQ (reference sequence). This CDR3 has 13 residues. Unmatched junction bases numbered 4, after V lost 5 bases and J lost 6 bases. This CDR3 reads CASSGAGGNEQFF. The CDR3 DNA reads as TGTGCCAGCAGCGGTGCAGGGGGCAATGAGCAGTTCTTC.

This clonotype was detected only once. V usage is TRBV20-1 and J usage is TRBJ1-6; no firm D call. Trimming stripped 3 bases from V and 5 bases from J, with 14 bases between. This CDR3 contains 15 residues. Germline CDR1 reads DFQATT; CDR2 reads SNEGSKA (reference sequence). The CDR3, as DNA: TGCAGTGCTAGCCCGGGAGGGAGAAATAATTCACCCCTCCACTTT. Its translation: CSASPGGRNNSPLHF.

A few counts support this clonotype. This rearrangement joins TRBV11-2 to TRBJ2-3; 7 nucleotides align to TRBD1. The V segment lost 5 bases and the J segment 2 bases; nucleotides outside the gene matches: 10. CDR1 and CDR2 from the germline V gene are SGHAT and FQNNGV. CDR3 length equals 16 residues. CDR3 protein: CASSALRQGATDTQYF. The DNA for the CDR3 is TGTGCCAGCAGCGCTCTTCGACAGGGCGCCACAGATACGCAGTATTTT.

This clonotype was recorded a few times. The chain combines TRBV7-9 with TRBJ2-3; 8 nucleotides match TRBD2. The CDR3 totals 17 residues. V shed 2 bases, J shed 2 bases, and the junction held 9 bases outside the gene matches. The germline V gene has CDR1 SEHNR and CDR2 FQNEAQ (reference sequence). In DNA form, the CDR3 reads TGTGCCAGCAGCTTATCCCCACTAGCGGTGTTCACAGATACGCAGTATTTT. It encodes CASSLSPLAVFTDTQYF.

The chain joins TRBV29-1 to TRBJ2-4, with 12 bases identical to TRBD2. This CDR3 has 18 amino acids. Germline V gene data show CDR1 as SQVTM and CDR2 as ANQGSEA. The V and J ends lost 1 base and 0 bases, in that order; junction bases with no gene match: 7. The CDR3 sequence: CSVEVRASGRGAKNIQYF. The CDR3 region has the DNA TGCAGCGTTGAAGTGAGGGCTAGCGGGAGGGGAGCCAAAAACATTCAGTACTTC.

DNA for the CDR3: TGTGCCAGCTTAGGGACAGGGGGCACTGAAGCTTTCTTT. Translating it yields CASLGTGGTEAFF. The gene calls are TRBV7-9 and TRBJ1-1, with TRBD1 matching over 11 bases. The V and J ends lost 8 bases and 4 bases, in that order; junction bases with no gene match: 3. The CDR3 length is 13 residues. Germline V gene sequence: CDR1 SEHNR, CDR2 FQNEAQ (reference sequence).

V is TRBV20-1 and J is TRBJ2-7; no firm D call. The germline V gene has CDR1 DFQATT and CDR2 SNEGSKA (reference sequence). This CDR3 contains 13 residues. Trimming cost V 8 bases and J 5 bases, with 19 bases left between them. The chain's CDR3 is CSPAPTLVDEQYF. As DNA, the CDR3 is TGCAGTCCGGCCCCTACACTTGTTGACGAGCAGTACTTC.